This entry is about one TCR beta chain. Data came from immunoSEQ multiplex PCR; TCRdb stores just in-frame clones and leaves some out. The sample consists of fewer than 65,000 clones, approximately 89% of them appearing once. This sample was taken from a study of technical replicates of blood from several donors. CDR1 is SGHRS, CDR2 YFSETQ, per germline. The CDR3 is 18 amino acids. The V gene end was trimmed by 2 bases and the J gene end by 2 bases; junction bases not matched to a gene: 7. Material: PBMCs. The chain combines TRBV5-1 with TRBJ2-3, with 14 bases identical to TRBD2. This TCR was recovered from a human donor in good health. Some clones in this sample may be carry-over from other donors' samples. As DNA, the CDR3 is TGCGCCAGCAGCTTAGGGACTAGCGGGAGAGGGGCCACAGATACGCAGTATTTT. Translating gives CASSLGTSGRGATDTQYF.